The clone carrying this T cell receptor (beta chain) was seen a handful of times. Germline V gene sequence: CDR1 LNHDA, CDR2 SQIVND (reference sequence). The CDR3 length is 14 residues. The V end was cut by 3 bases, the J end by 4 bases, with 12 bases between. This specimen belongs to a study of T-cell memory formation after mild COVID-19. Constant-segment primers served in 5'RACE that generated TCR alpha and TCR beta cDNA libraries bearing sample barcodes and UMIs. MiXCR was run by TCRdb on the 5' RACE reads, yielding one entry per CDR3 protein. The sample includes hundreds of thousands of distinct CDR3 sequences, roughly 18% seen only once; the top ten take around 12%.

Sample: PBMCs or a T cell subset sorted from them (not recorded which). This sequence was found in an adult woman who had mild COVID-19 (a few samples of this study predate the infection). Cell type and time point are not known. J is TRBJ1-2 and V is TRBV19; D perhaps matches TRBD1 (5 bases). The CDR3 spells CASSILAGGYGYTF. For the CDR3, the DNA is TGTGCCAGTAGTATTTTAGCCGGGGGCTATGGCTACACCTTC.